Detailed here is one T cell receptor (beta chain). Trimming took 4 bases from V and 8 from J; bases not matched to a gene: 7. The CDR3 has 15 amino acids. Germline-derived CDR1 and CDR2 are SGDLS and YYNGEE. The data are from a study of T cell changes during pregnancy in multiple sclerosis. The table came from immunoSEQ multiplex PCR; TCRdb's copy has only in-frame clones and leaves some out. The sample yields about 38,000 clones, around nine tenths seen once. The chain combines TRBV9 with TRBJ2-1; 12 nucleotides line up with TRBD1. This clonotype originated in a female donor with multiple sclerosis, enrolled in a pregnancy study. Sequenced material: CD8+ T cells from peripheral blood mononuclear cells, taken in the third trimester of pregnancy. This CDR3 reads CASSHFGDRGHEQFF. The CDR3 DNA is TGTGCCAGCAGCCACTTTGGGGACAGGGGGCATGAGCAGTTCTTC.